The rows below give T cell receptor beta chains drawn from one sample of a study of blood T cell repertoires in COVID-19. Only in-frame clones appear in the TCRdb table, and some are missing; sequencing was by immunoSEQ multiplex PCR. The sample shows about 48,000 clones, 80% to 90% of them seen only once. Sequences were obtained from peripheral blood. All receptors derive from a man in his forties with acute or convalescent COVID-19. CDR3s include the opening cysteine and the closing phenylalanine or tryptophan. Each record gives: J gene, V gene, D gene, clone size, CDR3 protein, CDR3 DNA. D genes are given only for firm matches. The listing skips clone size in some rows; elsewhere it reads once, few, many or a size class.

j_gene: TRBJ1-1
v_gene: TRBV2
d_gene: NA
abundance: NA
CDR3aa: CASSGEYTEAFF
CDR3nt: TGTGCCAGCAGCGGTGAATACACTGAAGCTTTCTTT

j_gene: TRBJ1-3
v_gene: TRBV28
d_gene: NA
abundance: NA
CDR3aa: CASSRWGPGNTIYF
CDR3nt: TGTGCCAGCAGCCGGTGGGGCCCTGGAAACACCATATATTTT

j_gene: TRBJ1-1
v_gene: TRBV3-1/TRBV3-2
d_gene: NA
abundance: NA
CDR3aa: CASSQFTGTEAFF
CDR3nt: TGTGCCAGCAGCCAGTTTACAGGCACTGAAGCTTTCTTT

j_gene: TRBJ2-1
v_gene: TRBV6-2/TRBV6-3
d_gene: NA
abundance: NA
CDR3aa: CASSSSRYNEQFF
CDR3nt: TGTGCCAGCAGTTCTAGTCGTTACAATGAGCAGTTCTTC

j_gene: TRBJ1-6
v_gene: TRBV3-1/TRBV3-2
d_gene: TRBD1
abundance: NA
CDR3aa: CASSQDQTGPGSPLHF
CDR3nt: TGTGCCAGCAGCCAAGACCAGACAGGGCCGGGTTCACCCCTCCACTTT

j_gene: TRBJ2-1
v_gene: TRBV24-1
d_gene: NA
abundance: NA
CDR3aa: CATSDFGGHSNEQFF
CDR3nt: TGTGCCACCAGTGATTTTGGAGGGCATAGCAATGAGCAGTTCTTC

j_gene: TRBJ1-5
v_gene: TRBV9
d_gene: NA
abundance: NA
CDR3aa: CASNLRGGDQPQHF
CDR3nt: TGTGCCAGCAACCTTCGAGGGGGTGATCAGCCCCAGCATTTT

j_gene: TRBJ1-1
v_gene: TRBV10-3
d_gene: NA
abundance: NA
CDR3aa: CAIRASTATEAFF
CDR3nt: TGTGCCATCAGAGCCTCGACAGCCACTGAAGCTTTCTTT

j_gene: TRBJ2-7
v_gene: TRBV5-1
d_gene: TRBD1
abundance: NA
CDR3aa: CASSWGTGVEQYF
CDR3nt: TGCGCCAGCAGCTGGGGGACAGGCGTCGAGCAGTACTTC

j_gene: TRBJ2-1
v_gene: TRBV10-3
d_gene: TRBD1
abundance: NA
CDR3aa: CAISGGQGYNEQFF
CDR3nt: TGTGCCATCAGTGGGGGACAGGGTTACAATGAGCAGTTCTTC

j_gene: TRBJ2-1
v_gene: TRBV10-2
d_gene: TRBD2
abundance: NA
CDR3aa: CASTPPSGGGHEQFF
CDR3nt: TGCGCCAGCACCCCCCCTAGCGGGGGCGGCCATGAGCAGTTCTTC

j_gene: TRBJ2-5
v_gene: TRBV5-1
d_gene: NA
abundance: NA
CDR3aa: CASSRQQETQYF
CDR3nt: TGCGCCAGCAGTCGACAGCAAGAGACCCAGTACTTC

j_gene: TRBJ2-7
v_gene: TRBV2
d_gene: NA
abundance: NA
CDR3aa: CASSGAGREQYF
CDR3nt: TGTGCCAGCAGTGGCGCGGGTAGAGAGCAGTACTTC

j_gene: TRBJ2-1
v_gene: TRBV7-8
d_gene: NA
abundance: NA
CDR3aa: CASSLDTPSEQFF
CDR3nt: TGTGCCAGCAGCTTAGACACCCCTAGTGAGCAGTTCTTC

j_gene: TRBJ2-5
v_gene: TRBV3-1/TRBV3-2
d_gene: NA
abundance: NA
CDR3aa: CASSQDLYSQETQYF
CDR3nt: TGTGCCAGCAGCCAAGATTTATACAGCCAAGAGACCCAGTACTTC

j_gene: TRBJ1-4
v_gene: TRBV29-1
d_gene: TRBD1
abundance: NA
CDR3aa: CSVAQGAEEKLFF
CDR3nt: TGCAGCGTCGCACAGGGGGCAGAGGAAAAACTGTTTTTT

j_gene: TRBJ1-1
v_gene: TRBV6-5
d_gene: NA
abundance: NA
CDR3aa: CASIGGHSEAFF
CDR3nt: TGTGCCAGCATAGGGGGACACTCTGAAGCTTTCTTT

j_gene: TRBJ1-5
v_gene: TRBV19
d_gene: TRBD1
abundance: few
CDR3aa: CASSPRLLPGQTGSNQPQHF
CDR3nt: TGTGCCAGTAGTCCCCGACTCCTCCCCGGCCAGACAGGGAGCAATCAGCCCCAGCATTTT

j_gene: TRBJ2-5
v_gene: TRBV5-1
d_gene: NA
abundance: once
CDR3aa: CASSSTGTAGTQYF
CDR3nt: TGCGCCAGCAGCTCGACCGGGACTGCAGGGACCCAGTACTTC

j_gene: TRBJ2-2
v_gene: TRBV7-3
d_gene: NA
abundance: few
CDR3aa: CASSYQGSDTGELFF
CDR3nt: TGTGCCAGCAGCTACCAGGGGTCAGACACCGGGGAGCTGTTTTTT

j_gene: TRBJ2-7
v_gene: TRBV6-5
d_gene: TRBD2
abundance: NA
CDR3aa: CASSYSGGAFYEQYF
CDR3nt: TGTGCCAGCAGTTACTCCGGGGGGGCCTTCTACGAGCAGTACTTC

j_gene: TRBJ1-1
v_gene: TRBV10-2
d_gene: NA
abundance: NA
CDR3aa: CASLRDLNTEAFF
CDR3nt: TGCGCCAGCCTGAGGGATCTGAACACTGAAGCTTTCTTT

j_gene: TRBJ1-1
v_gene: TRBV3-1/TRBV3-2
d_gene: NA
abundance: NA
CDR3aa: CASSLKSGQPNTEAFF
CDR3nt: TGTGCCAGCAGCCTAAAAAGCGGGCAACCGAACACTGAAGCTTTCTTT

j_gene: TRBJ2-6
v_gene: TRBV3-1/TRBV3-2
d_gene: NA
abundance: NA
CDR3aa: CASSQSTSSGANVLTF
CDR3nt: TGTGCCAGCAGCCAATCCACGAGCTCTGGGGCCAACGTCCTGACTTTC

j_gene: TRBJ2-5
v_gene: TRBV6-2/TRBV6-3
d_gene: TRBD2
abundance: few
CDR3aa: CASSYGRLAEWEKTQYF
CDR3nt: TGTGCCAGCAGTTACGGGAGACTAGCGGAGTGGGAAAAGACCCAGTACTTC

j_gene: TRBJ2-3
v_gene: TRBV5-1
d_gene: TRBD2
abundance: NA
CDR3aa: CASSLGGLAGGAADTQYF
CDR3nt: TGCGCCAGCAGCTTGGGTGGACTAGCGGGGGGGGCAGCAGATACGCAGTATTTT

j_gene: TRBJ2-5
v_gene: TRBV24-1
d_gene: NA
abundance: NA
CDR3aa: CATSDWQQETQYF
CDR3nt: TGTGCCACCAGTGATTGGCAGCAAGAGACCCAGTACTTC

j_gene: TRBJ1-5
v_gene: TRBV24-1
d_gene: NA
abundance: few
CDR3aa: CATSDNRVSNQPQHF
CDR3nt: TGTGCCACCAGTGATAACAGGGTTAGCAATCAGCCCCAGCATTTT

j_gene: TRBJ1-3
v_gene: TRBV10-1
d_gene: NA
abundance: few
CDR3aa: CASSPGHLGNTIYF
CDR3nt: TGCGCCAGCAGTCCGGGACACCTTGGAAACACCATATATTTT

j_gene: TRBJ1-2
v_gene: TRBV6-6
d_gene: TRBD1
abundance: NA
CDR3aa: CASRRDRVNYGYTF
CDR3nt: TGTGCCAGCAGGCGGGACAGAGTGAACTATGGCTACACCTTC

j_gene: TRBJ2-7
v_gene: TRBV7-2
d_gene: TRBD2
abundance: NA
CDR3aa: CASTKGPSGSYEQYF
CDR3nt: TGTGCCAGCACCAAAGGTCCTAGCGGCTCCTACGAGCAGTACTTC

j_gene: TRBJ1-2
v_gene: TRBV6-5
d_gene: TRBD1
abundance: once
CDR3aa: CATLAGQGIRGYTF
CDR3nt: TGTGCCACTCTGGCGGGACAGGGAATTCGTGGCTACACCTTC

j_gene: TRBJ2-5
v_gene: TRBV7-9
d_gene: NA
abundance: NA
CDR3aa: CASSLIGGETQYF
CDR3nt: TGTGCCAGCAGCTTAATAGGGGGAGAGACCCAGTACTTC

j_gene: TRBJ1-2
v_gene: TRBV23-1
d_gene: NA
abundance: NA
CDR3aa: CASVLWGYTF
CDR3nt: TGCGCCAGCGTCCTATGGGGCTACACCTTC

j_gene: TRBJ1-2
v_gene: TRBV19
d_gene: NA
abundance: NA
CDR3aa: CASSIDRGGGLYGYTF
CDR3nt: TGTGCCAGTAGTATAGACCGGGGGGGAGGACTTTATGGCTACACCTTC

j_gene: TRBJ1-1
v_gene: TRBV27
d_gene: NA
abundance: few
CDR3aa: CASSNSFMNTEAFF
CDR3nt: TGTGCCAGCTCGAACAGCTTCATGAACACTGAAGCTTTCTTT

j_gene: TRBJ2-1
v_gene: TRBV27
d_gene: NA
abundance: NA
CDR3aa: CASSLRARSEQFF
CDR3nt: TGTGCCAGCAGTTTAAGAGCAAGGAGCGAGCAGTTCTTC

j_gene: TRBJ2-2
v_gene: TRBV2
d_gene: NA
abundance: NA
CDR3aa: CASSETANTGELFF
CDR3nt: TGTGCCAGCAGTGAAACAGCGAACACCGGGGAGCTGTTTTTT

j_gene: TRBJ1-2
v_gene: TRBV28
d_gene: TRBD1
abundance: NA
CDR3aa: CATDRAGYGYTF
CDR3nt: TGTGCCACCGACAGGGCGGGCTATGGCTACACCTTC

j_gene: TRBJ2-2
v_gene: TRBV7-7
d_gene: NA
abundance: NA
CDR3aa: CASSLSGADTGELFF
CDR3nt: TGTGCCAGCAGCTTATCAGGGGCCGACACCGGGGAGCTGTTTTTT

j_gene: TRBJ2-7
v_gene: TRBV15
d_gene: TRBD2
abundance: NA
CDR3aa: CATSRASGGKNYEQYF
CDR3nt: TGTGCCACCAGCAGAGCTAGCGGGGGGAAAAACTACGAGCAGTACTTC

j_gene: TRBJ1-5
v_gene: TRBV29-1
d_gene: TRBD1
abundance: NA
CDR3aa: CSVGQGIDQPQHF
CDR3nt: TGCAGCGTCGGACAGGGGATCGACCAGCCCCAGCATTTT

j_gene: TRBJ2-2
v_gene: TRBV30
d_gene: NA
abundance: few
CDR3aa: CAWRSGYTGELFF
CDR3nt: TGTGCCTGGAGATCGGGTTACACCGGGGAGCTGTTTTTT

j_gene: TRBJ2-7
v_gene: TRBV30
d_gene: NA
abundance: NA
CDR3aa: CAWGRGSGKGQYF
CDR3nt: TGTGCCTGGGGTCGGGGGTCAGGGAAGGGGCAGTACTTC

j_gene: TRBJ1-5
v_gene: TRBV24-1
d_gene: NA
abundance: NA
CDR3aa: CATSSSRGSNQPQHF
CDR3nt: TGTGCCACCAGCTCGAGCAGGGGTAGCAATCAGCCCCAGCATTTT